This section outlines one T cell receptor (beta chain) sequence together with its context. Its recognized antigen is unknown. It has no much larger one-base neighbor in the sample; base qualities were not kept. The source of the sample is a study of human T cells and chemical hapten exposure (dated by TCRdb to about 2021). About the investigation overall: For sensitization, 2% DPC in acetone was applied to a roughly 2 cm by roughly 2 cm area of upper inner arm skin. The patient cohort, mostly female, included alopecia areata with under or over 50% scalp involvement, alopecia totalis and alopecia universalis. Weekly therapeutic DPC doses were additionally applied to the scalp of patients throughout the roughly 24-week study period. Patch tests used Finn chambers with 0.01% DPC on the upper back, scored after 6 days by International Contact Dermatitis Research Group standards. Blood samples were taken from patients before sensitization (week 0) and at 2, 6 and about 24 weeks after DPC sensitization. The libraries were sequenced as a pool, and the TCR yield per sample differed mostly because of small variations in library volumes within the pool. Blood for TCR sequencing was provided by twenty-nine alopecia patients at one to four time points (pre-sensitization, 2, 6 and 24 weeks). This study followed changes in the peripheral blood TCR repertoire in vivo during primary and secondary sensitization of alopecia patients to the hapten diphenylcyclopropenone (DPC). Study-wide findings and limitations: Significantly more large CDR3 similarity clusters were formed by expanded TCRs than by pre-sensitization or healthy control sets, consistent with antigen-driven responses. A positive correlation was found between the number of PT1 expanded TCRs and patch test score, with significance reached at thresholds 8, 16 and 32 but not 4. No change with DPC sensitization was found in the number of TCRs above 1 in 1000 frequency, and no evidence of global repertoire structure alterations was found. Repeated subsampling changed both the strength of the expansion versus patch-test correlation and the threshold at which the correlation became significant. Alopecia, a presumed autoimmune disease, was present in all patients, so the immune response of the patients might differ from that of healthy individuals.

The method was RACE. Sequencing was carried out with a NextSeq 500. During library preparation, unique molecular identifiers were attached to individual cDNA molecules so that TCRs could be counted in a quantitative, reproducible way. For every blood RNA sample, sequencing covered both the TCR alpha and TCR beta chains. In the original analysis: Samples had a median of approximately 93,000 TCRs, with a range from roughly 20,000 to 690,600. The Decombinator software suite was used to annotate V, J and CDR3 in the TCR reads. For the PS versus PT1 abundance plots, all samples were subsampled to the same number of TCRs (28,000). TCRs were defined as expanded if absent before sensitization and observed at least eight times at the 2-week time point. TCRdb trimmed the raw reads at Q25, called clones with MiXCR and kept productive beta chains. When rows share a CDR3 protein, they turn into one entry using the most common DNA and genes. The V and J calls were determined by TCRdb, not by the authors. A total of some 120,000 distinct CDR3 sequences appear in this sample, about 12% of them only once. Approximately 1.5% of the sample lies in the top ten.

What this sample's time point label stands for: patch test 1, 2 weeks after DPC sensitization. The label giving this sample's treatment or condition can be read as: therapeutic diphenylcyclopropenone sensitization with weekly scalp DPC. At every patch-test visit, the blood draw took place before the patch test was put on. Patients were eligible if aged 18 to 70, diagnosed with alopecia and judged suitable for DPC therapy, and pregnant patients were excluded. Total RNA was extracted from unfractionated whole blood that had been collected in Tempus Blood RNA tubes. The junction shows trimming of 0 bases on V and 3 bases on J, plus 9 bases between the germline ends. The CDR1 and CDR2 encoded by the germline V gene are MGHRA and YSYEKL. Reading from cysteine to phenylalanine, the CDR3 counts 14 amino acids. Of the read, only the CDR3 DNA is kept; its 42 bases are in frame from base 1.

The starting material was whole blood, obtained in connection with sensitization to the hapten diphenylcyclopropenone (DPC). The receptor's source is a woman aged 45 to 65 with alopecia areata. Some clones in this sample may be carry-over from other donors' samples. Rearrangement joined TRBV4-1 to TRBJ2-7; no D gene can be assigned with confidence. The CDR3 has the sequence CASSQDRRYYEQYF. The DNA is TGCGCCAGCAGCCAAGACCGCCGCTACTACGAGCAGTACTTC.